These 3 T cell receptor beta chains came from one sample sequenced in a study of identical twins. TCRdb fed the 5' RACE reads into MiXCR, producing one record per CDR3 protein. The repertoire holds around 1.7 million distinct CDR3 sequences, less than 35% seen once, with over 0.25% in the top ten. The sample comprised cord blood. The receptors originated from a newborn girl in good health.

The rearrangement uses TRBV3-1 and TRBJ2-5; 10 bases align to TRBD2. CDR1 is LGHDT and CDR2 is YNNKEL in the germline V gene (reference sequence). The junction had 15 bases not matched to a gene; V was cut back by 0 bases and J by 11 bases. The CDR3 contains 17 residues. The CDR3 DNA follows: TGTGCCAGCAGCCAAGATTATCTAGCGGGGGCGTCCAATGAGCAGTACTTC. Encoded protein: CASSQDYLAGASNEQYF.

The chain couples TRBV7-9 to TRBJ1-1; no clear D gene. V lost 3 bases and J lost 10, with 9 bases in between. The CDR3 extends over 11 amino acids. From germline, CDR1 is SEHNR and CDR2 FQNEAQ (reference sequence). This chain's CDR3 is CASSLGNGAFF. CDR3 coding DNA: TGTGCCAGCAGCTTGGGTAATGGAGCTTTCTTT. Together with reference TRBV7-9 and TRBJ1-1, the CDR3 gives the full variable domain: DTGVSQNPRHKITKRGQNVTFRCDPISEHNRLYWYRQTLGQGPEFLTYFQNEAQLEKSRLLSDRFSAERPKGSFSTLEIQRTEQGDSAMYLCASSLGNGAFFGQGTRLTVV.

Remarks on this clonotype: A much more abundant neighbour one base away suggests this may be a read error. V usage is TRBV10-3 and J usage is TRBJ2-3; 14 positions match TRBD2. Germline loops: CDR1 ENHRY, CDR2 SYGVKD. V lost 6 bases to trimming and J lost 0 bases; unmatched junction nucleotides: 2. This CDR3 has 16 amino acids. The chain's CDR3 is CAIRTSGGASTDTQYF. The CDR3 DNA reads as TGTGCCATCAGGACTAGCGGGGGGGCTAGCACAGATACGCAGTATTTT.